Here is one T cell receptor (beta chain) with its context. Its matching antigen is unknown. These data come from a study of cytomegalovirus exposure and HLA in healthy donors. It was with 60 Vbeta and 13 Jbeta primers that the PCR ran. Method: immunoSEQ multiplex PCR; TCRdb's copy keeps in-frame clones and lacks some. The sample lists some 170,000 clones, roughly 85% occurring once. CDR1 and CDR2 from the germline V gene are LNHDA and SQIVND (reference sequence). Germline trimming cut 9 bases from V and 3 bases from J; bases unmatched to any gene: 11. The CDR3 is 15 residues long. Overall study findings and caveats: Investigators reported over 150 TCR beta chains as tied to cytomegalovirus. With further analysis later on, most CMV-associated TCR beta chains appeared HLA-restricted. Reportedly, fewer N-insertions than the roughly 700-donor mean appeared in an Asian-associated ancestry cluster in a later analysis. Later on, a genetic analysis was performed. It linked a missense variant in DCLRE1C with V- and J-gene trimming of TCR beta.

This rearrangement joins TRBV19 to TRBJ2-4; 7 nucleotides align to TRBD2. The sequence derives from a middle-aged man in good health and CMV-seronegative. Sequencing was carried out using PBMCs. This chain's CDR3 is CASSGRGTYKNIQYF. The CDR3 DNA sequence: TGTGCCAGCTCGGGGCGGGGGACTTACAAAAACATTCAGTACTTC.